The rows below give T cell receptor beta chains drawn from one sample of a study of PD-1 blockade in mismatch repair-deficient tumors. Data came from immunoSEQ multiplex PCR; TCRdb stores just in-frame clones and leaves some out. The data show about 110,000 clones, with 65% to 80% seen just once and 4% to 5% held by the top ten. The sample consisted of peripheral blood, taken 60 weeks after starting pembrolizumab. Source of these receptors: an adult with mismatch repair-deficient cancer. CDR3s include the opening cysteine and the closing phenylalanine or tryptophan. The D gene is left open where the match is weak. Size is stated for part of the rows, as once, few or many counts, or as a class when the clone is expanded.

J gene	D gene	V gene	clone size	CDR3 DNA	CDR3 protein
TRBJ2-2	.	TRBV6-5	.	TGTGCCAGCAGTTCACCCCCCGGGGAGCTGTTTTTT	CASSSPPGELFF
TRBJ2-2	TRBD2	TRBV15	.	TGTGCCACCAGCGAACGACTAGCGGGAAGCACCGGGGAGCTGTTTTTT	CATSERLAGSTGELFF
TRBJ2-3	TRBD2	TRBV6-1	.	TGTGCCAGCAGTCGACTAGCTTATGGCACAGATACGCAGTATTTT	CASSRLAYGTDTQYF
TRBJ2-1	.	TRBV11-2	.	TGTGCCAGCAGCCGGGGGGCCGGGACAGGACATTGGAATGAGCAGTTCTTC	CASSRGAGTGHWNEQFF
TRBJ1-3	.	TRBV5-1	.	TGCGCCAGCAGCTTGGCTCCTACGAACTCTGGAAACACCATATATTTT	CASSLAPTNSGNTIYF
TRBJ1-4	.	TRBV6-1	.	TGTGCCAGCAGTGTTTACATGGGGGAGGATGAAAAACTGTTTTTT	CASSVYMGEDEKLFF
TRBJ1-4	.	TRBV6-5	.	TGTGCCAGCAGCACAGGAAAGGAAAAACTGTTTTTT	CASSTGKEKLFF
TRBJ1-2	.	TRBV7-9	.	TGTGCCAGCAGCTTAGTTCCCGGACAGCACTATGGCTACACCTTC	CASSLVPGQHYGYTF
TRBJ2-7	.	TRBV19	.	TGTGCCAGTAGTATTCAAAGGACCGTCCGATACGAGCAGTACTTC	CASSIQRTVRYEQYF
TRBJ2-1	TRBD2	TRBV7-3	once	TGTGCCAGCAGCTTAAACGGGGCGGGGGCCTACAATGAGCAGTTCTTC	CASSLNGAGAYNEQFF
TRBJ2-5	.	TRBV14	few	TGTGCCAGCAGCCAGAACGTTTGGGAGACCCAGTACTTC	CASSQNVWETQYF
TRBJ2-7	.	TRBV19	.	TGTGCCAGTAGTTGGGGGGATATCTACGAGCAGTACTTC	CASSWGDIYEQYF
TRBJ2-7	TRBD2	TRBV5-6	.	TGTGCCAGCAGAGACCTAGCGGCCACCTACGAGCAGTACTTC	CASRDLAATYEQYF
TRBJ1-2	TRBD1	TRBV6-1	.	TGTGCCAGCAGGACCGGGACAGGGGTCAACTATGGCTACACCTTC	CASRTGTGVNYGYTF
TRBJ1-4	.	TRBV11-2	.	TGTGCCAGCAGCTTACAGGGGAATGAAAAACTGTTTTTT	CASSLQGNEKLFF
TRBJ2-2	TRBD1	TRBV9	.	TGTGCCAGCAGCGTAGCAAAGACAGGGGACACCGGGGAGCTGTTTTTT	CASSVAKTGDTGELFF
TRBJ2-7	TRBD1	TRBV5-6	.	TGTGCCAGCAGCTTGGAGGGGACAGTAGCCTACGAGCAGTACTTC	CASSLEGTVAYEQYF
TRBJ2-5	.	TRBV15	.	TGTGCCACCAAACCAGCGAACCAAGAGACCCAGTACTTC	CATKPANQETQYF
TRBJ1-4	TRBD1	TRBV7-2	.	TGTGCCAGCAGCTTAGTAGACAGGGAAACTGAACAACTGTTTTTT	CASSLVDRETEQLFF
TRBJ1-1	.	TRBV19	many	TGTGCCAGTATGGGACGGTACACTGAAGCTTTCTTT	CASMGRYTEAFF
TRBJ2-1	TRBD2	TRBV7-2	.	TGTGCCAGCAGCTTAGACAGACTAGCGGGTCTTTCCTACAATGAGCAGTTCTTC	CASSLDRLAGLSYNEQFF
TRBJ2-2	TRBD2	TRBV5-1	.	TGCGCCAGCAGCTTGGCGGGAGGCTACGAGGGGGAGCTGTTTTTT	CASSLAGGYEGELFF
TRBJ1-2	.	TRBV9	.	TGTGCCAGCAGCCCCCGAGCAGGGGTGGCCCATAACTATGGCTACACCTTC	CASSPRAGVAHNYGYTF
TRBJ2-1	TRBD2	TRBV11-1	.	TGTGCCAGCAGGCCTAGCGGGAGTGCCCCTGAGCAGTTCTTC	CASRPSGSAPEQFF